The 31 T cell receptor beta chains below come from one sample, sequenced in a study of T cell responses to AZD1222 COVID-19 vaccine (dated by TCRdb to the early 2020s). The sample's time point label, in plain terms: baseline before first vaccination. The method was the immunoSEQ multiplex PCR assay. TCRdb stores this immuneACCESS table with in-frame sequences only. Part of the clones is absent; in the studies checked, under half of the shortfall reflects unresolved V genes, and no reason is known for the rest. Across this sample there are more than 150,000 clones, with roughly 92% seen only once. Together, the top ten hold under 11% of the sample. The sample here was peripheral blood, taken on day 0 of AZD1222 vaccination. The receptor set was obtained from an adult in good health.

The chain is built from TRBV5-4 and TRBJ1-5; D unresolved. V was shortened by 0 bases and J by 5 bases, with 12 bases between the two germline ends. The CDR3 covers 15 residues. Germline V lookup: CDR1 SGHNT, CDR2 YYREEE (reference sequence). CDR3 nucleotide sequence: TGTGCCAGCAGCTTGGCAGGTAAGAAGGATCAGCCCCAGCATTTT. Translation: CASSLAGKKDQPQHF.

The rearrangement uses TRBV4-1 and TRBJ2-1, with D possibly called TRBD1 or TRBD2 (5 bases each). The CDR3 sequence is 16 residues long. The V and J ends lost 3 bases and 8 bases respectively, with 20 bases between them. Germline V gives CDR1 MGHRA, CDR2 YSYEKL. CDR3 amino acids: CASSQSGTGRYDEQFF. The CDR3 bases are TGCGCCAGCAGCCAGTCCGGGACGGGACGGTATGATGAGCAGTTCTTC.

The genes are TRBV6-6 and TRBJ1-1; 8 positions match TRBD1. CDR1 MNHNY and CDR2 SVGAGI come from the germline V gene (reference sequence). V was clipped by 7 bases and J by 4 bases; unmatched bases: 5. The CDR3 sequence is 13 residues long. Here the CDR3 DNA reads TGTGCCAGCACCATTGGGACAGGCACTGAAGCTTTCTTT. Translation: CASTIGTGTEAFF.

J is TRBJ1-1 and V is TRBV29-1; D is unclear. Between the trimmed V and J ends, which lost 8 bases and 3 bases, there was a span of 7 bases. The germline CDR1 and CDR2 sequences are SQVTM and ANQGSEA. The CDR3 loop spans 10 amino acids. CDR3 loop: CSYLHTEAFF. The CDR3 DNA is TGCAGCTATTTACACACTGAAGCTTTCTTT.

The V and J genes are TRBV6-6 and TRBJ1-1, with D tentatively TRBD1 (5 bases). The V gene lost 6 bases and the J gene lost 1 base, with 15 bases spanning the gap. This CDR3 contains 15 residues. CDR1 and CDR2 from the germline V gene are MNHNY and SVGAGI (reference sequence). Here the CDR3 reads CASRIPHRTNTEAFF. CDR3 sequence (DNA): TGTGCCAGCAGAATCCCACACAGGACGAACACTGAAGCTTTCTTT.

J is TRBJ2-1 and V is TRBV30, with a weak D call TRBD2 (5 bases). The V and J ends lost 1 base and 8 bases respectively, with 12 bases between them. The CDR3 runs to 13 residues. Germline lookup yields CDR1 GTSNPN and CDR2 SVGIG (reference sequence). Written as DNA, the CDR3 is TGTGCCTGGAGTGGGGGTTTCGGGGATGAGCAGTTCTTC. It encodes CAWSGGFGDEQFF. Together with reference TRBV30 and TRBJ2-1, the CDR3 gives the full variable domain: SQTIHQWPATLVQPVGSPLSLECTVEGTSNPNLYWYRQAAGRGLQLLFYSVGIGQISSEVPQNLSASRPQDRQFILSSKKLLLSDSGFYLCAWSGGFGDEQFFGPGTRLTVL.

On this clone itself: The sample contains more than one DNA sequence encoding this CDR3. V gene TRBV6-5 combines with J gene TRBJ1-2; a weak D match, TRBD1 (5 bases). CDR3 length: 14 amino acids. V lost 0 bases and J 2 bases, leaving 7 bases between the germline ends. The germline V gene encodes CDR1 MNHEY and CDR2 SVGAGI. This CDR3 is CASSYSRDNYGYTF. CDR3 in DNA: TGTGCCAGCAGTTACTCCCGGGACAACTATGGCTACACCTTC.

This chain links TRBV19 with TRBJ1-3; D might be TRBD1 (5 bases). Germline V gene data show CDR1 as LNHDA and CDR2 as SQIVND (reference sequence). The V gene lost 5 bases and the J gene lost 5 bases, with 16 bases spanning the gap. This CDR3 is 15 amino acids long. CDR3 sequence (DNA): TGTGCCAGTAGTCAAAGACAGACCAAGAGAAACACCATATATTTT. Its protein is CASSQRQTKRNTIYF.

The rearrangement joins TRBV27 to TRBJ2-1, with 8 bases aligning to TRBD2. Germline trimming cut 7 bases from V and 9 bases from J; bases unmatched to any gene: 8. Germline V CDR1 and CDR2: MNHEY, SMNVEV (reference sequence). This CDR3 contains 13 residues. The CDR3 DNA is TGTGCCAGCAAAAGCGGGAGCCCTGGTGAGCAGTTCTTC. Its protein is CASKSGSPGEQFF.

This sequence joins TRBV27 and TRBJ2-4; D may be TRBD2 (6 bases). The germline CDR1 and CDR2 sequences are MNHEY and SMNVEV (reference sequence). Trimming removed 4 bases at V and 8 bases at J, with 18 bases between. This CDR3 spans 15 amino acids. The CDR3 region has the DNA TGTGCCAGCAGTTCTGGGTTTGGGGAGGTGGACATTCAGTACTTC. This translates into CASSSGFGEVDIQYF.

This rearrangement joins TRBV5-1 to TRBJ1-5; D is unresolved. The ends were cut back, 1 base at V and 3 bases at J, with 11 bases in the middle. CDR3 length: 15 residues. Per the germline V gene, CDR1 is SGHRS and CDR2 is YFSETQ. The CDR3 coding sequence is TGCGCCAGCAGCTTGAACAGCGGCAACAATCAGCCCCAGCATTTT. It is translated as CASSLNSGNNQPQHF. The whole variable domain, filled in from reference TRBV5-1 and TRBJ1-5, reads KAGVTQTPRYLIKTRGQQVTLSCSPISGHRSVSWYQQTPGQGLQFLFEYFSETQRNKGNFPGRFSGRQFSNSRSEMNVSTLELGDSALYLCASSLNSGNNQPQHFGDGTRLSIL.

The CDR3 bases are TGTGCCAGCAGTCACAGGGGGGGGAATCAGCCCCAGCATTTT. Translated, it gives CASSHRGGNQPQHF. The V call is TRBV27, the J call TRBJ1-5; the match to TRBD1 covers 8 bases. The CDR3 spans 14 residues. Germline V lookup: CDR1 MNHEY, CDR2 SMNVEV (reference sequence). V lost 5 bases, J lost 4 bases, and 4 bases stayed unmatched.

The CDR3 sequence is CSTTTRGTEAFF. CDR3 bases: TGCAGCACAACAACGCGGGGCACTGAAGCTTTCTTT. V is TRBV29-1 and J is TRBJ1-1; no clear D gene. Germline CDR1 reads SQVTM; CDR2 reads ANQGSEA. The CDR3 totals 12 residues. V lost 8 bases, J lost 4 bases, and 14 bases lay in between.

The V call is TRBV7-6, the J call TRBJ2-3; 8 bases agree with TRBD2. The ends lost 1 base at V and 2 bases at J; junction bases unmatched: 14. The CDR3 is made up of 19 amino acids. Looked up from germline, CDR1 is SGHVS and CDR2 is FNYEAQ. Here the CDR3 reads CASSLVIGTSGASTDTQYF. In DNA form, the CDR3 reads TGTGCCAGCAGCTTAGTTATCGGAACTAGCGGCGCCTCCACAGATACGCAGTATTTT.

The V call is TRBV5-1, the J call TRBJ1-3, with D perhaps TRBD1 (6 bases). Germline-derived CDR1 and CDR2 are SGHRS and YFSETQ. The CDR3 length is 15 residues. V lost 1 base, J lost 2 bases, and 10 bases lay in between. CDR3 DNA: TGCGCCAGCAGCTTGAGGGCAGGGGCTGGAAACACCATATATTTT. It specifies CASSLRAGAGNTIYF.

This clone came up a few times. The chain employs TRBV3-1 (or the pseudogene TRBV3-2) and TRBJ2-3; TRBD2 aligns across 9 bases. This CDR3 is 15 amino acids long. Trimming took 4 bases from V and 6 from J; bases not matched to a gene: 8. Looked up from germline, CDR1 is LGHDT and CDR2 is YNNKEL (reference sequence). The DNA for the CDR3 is TGTGCCAGCAGCCGTGGGTCTAGCGGGACCGATACGCAGTATTTT. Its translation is CASSRGSSGTDTQYF.

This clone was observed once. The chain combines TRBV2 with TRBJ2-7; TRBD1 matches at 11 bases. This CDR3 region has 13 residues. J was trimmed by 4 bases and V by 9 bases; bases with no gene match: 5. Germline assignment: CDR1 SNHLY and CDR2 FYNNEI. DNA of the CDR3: TGTGCCAGGCGAGGACAGGGGGCTTACGAGCAGTACTTC. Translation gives CARRGQGAYEQYF.

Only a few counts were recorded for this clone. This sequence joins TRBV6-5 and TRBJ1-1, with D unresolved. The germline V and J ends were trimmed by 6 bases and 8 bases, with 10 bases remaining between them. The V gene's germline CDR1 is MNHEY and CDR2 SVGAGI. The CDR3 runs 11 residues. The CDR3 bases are TGTGCCAGCAGCACAACCTACGAAGCTTTCTTT. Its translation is CASSTTYEAFF.

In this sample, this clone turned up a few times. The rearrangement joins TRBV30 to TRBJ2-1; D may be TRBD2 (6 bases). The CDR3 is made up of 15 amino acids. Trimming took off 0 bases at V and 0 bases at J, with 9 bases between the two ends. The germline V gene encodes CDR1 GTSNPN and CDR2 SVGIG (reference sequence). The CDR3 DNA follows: TGTGCCTGGAGTGTTGGAGGGAGCTCCTACAATGAGCAGTTCTTC. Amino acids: CAWSVGGSSYNEQFF.

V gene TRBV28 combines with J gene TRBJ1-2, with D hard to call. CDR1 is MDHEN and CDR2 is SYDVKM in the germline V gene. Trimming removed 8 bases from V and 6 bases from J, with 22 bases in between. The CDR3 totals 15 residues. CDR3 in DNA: TGTGCCAGCTCACAACCATCCCCAGGCCGAAATGGCTACACCTTC. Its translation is CASSQPSPGRNGYTF.

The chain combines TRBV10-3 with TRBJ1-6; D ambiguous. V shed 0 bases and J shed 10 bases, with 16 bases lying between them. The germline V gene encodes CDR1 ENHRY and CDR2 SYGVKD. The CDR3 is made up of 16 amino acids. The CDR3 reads CAISESHLRAGSPLHF. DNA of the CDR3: TGTGCCATCAGTGAGTCCCACTTGCGAGCGGGGTCACCCCTCCACTTT.

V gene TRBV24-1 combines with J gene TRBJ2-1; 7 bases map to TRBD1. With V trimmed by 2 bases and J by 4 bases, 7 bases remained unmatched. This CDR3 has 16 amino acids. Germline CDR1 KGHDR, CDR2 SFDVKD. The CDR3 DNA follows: TGTGCCACCAGTGATTCCGGACAGGAACCATACAATGAGCAGTTCTTC. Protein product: CATSDSGQEPYNEQFF.

The CDR3 reads CASSLDRGHAFF. CDR3 nucleotide sequence: TGTGCCAGCAGCTTAGATAGGGGGCATGCTTTCTTT. J is TRBJ1-1 and V is TRBV11-2, with 7 bases aligning to TRBD1. Germline values: CDR1 SGHAT, CDR2 FQNNGV. This CDR3 has 12 residues. V lost 0 bases to trimming and J lost 11 bases; unmatched junction nucleotides: 3.

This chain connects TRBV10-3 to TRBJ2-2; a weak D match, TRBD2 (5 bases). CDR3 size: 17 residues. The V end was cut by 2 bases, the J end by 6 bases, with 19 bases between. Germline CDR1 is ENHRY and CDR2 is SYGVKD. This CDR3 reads CAISEGIRTNGAGELFF. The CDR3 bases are TGTGCCATCAGTGAGGGGATCCGAACTAACGGGGCCGGGGAGCTGTTTTTT.

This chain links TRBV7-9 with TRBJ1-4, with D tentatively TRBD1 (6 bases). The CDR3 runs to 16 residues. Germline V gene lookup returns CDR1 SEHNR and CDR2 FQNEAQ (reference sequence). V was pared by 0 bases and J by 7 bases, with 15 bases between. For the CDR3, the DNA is TGTGCCAGCAGCTTAGCGCCTTGGGGGGCGCCTGAAAAACTGTTTTTT. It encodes CASSLAPWGAPEKLFF.

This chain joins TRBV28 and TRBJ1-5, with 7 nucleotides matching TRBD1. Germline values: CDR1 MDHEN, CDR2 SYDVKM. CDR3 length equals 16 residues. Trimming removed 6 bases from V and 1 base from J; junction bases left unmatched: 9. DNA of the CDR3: TGTGCCAGCAGGGCAGGGGGGGGGTTCAGCAATCAGCCCCAGCATTTT. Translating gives CASRAGGGFSNQPQHF. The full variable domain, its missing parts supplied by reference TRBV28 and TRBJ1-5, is DVKVTQSSRYLVKRTGEKVFLECVQDMDHENMFWYRQDPGLGLRLIYFSYDVKMKEKGDIPEGYSVSREKKERFSLILESASTNQTSMYLCASRAGGGFSNQPQHFGDGTRLSIL.

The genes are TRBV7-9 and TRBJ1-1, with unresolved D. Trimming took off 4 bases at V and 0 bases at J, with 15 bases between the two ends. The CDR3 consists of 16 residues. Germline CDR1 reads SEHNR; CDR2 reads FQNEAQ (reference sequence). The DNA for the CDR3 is TGTGCCAGCAGCTCTAAGTGGCACGGCATGAACACTGAAGCTTTCTTT. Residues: CASSSKWHGMNTEAFF.

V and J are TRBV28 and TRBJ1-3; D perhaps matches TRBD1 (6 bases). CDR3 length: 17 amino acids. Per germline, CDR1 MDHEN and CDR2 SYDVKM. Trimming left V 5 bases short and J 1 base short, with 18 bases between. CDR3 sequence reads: CASSPRVGGRSGNTIYF. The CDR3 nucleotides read TGTGCCAGCAGTCCCCGGGTTGGGGGGCGTTCTGGAAACACCATATATTTT. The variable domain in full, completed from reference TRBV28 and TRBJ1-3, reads DVKVTQSSRYLVKRTGEKVFLECVQDMDHENMFWYRQDPGLGLRLIYFSYDVKMKEKGDIPEGYSVSREKKERFSLILESASTNQTSMYLCASSPRVGGRSGNTIYFGEGSWLTVV.

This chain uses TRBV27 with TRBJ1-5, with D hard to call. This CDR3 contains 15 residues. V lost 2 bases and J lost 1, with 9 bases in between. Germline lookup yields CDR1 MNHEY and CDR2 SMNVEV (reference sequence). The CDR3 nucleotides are TGTGCCAGCAGTTTACACTACCAAAGCAATCAGCCCCAGCATTTT. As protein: CASSLHYQSNQPQHF.

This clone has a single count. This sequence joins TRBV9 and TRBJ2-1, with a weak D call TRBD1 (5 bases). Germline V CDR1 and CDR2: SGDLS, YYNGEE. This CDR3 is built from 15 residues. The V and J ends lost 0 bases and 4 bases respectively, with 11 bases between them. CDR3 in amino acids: CASSVGSGPYNEQFF. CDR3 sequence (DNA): TGTGCCAGCAGCGTAGGCTCAGGGCCGTACAATGAGCAGTTCTTC.

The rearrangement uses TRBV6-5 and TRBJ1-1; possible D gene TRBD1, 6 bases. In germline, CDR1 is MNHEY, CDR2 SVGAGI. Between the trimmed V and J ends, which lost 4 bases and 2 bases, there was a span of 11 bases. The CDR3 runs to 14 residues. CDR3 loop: CASSFRTANTEAFF. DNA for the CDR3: TGTGCCAGCAGTTTCCGGACAGCCAACACTGAAGCTTTCTTT.